This TCR beta chain was observed in a study of T cells expressing NK-cell markers. Study details: Repertoires of TCR beta were obtained from T cells sorted as CD3+CD56+NKG2C+, CD3+CD56+NKG2C- and CD3+CD56-NKG2C+. Out of eight donors sequenced, seven tested HCMV-seropositive and the remaining one seronegative. General study findings and limits: Expanded NKG2C+ T cell clones had unclear HCMV specificity.

About this clonotype: Its antigen is unidentified.

The germline CDR1 and CDR2 sequences are MNHEY and SVGEGT. CDR3 size: 14 residues. Synthesis of TCR beta cDNA relied on 5'RACE template switching carrying UMIs. TCRdb reprocessed the 5' RACE reads; each CDR3 protein has one entry and no DNA is given. The sample totals roughly 160,000 distinct CDR3 sequences. Sequenced material: blood T cells: a sorted CD56 or NKG2C T cell subset, CD4+ or CD8+ T cells, or bulk PBMC T cells (not recorded which). The chain uses TRBV6-2 or TRBV6-3 and TRBJ2-7. The TCR sequence derives from a man aged 18-70 years in good health. The CDR3: CASSYLASIYEQYF.